This T cell receptor (beta chain) stems from a study of blood T cell repertoires in COVID-19. A single count supports this clone. At the DNA level, this CDR3 is encoded by other sequences in the same sample as well. Authors' data handling: Researchers report that nucleated cell counts were estimated from reference gene primer amplification. Sequenced by immunoSEQ multiplex PCR; TCRdb stores in-frame clones only, minus some. D and trimming were read from the DNA, whereas the V and J calls and clone size are those reported in that table. The sample contains roughly 84,000 clones, about 80% of which appear only once. The sample taken for sequencing was peripheral blood. This receptor was identified in a woman aged 45 to 65 with acute or convalescent COVID-19.

CDR3 nucleotides: TGTGCCAGCAGGGACACCAAAAACTATGGCTACACCTTC. This encodes CASRDTKNYGYTF. The chain has TRBV6-5 and TRBJ1-2; D may be TRBD1 (5 bases). Trimming took off 6 bases at V and 2 bases at J, with 10 bases between the two ends. Germline values: CDR1 MNHEY, CDR2 SVGAGI. This CDR3 is built from 13 residues.